Given below is one TCR beta chain in context. Its antigen is undetermined. Both 60 Vbeta primers and 13 Jbeta primers went into the PCR. The data were produced by immunoSEQ multiplex PCR, yet TCRdb's version contains in-frame clones alone and is incomplete. Altogether around 140,000 clones are present, more than 70% being singletons, with the ten largest covering about 1%. The CDR3 has 11 amino acids. The V end lost 3 bases, the J end lost 4 bases, and 4 bases lay between the germline ends. Germline-derived CDR1 and CDR2 are MDHEN and SYDVKM. The source of the sample is a study of cytomegalovirus exposure and HLA in healthy donors. Findings and limits, study-wide: Information on immune exposure was restricted to one variable (CMV serostatus). It is likely that the observed cluster of highly shared sequence variants was a sequencing artifact. Follow-up analysis found HLA locus-dependent TCR association rates, highest for DRB1 and lowest for HLA-C.

The material sequenced was PBMCs. The receptor was derived from a woman aged 60 to 75 in good health and CMV-seronegative. This sequence joins TRBV28 and TRBJ2-7, with unresolved D. This CDR3 is CASSFSYEQYF. The CDR3 nucleotides read TGTGCCAGCAGTTTTTCATACGAGCAGTACTTC.